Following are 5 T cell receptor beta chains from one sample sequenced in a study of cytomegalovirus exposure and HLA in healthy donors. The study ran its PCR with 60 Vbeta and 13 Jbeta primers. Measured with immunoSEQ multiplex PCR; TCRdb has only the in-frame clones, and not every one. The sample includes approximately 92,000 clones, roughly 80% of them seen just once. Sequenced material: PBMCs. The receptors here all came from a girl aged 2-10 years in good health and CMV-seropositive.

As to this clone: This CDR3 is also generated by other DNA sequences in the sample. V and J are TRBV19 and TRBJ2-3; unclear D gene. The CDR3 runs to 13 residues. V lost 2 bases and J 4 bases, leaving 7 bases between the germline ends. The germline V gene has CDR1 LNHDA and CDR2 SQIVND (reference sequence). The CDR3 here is CASSITGSDTQYF. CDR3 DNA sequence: TGTGCCAGTAGTATAACGGGTTCAGATACGCAGTATTTT. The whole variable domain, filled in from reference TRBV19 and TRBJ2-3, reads DGGITQSPKYLFRKEGQNVTLSCEQNLNHDAMYWYRQDPGQGLRLIYYSQIVNDFQKGDIAEGYSVSREKKESFPLTVTSAQKNPTAFYLCASSITGSDTQYFGPGTRLTVL.

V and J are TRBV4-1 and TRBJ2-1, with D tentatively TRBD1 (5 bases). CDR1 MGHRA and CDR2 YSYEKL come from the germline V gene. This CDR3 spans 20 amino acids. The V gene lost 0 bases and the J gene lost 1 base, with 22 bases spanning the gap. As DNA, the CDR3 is TGCGCCAGCAGCCAAGATATAAACGGTATCTTCAGGGTGTCCTACAATGAGCAGTTCTTC. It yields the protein CASSQDINGIFRVSYNEQFF.

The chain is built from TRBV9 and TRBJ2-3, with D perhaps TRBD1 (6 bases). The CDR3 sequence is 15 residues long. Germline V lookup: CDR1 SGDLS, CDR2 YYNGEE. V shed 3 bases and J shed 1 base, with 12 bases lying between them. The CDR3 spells CASSGREGGTDTQYF. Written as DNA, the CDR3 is TGTGCCAGCAGCGGAAGAGAGGGGGGCACAGATACGCAGTATTTT.

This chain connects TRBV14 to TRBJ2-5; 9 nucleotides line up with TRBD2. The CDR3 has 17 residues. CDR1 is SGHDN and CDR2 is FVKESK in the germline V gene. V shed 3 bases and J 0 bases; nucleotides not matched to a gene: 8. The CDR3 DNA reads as TGTGCCAGCAGCCATGATTGGACTAGCGAATACCAAGAGACCCAGTACTTC. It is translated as CASSHDWTSEYQETQYF.

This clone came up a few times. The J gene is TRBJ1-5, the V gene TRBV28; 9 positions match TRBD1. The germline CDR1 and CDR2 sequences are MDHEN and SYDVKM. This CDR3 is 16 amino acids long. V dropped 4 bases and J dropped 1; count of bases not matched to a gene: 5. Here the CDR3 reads CASSYSGQGSNQPQHF. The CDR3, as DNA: TGTGCCAGCAGTTACTCCGGACAGGGGAGCAATCAGCCCCAGCATTTT.